The sequence of this TCR beta chain was determined in a study of CD8+CD57+ T cells in acquired aplastic anemia. This clonotype was found a few times. The antigen is not known. For CDR3 and TCR beta VDJ profiling, genomic DNA was the template used. TCRdb re-analysed the reads in MiXCR, keeping a single row per CDR3 protein. The table records tens of thousands of distinct CDR3 sequences, almost 55% of them present only once. V lost 5 bases, J lost 4 bases, and 7 bases stayed unmatched. The CDR3 is made up of 13 amino acids. Germline V gene sequence: CDR1 DFQATT, CDR2 SNEGSKA (reference sequence). Whole-study results and caveats: Both patients and controls carried the same twenty-nine CD8+ CDR3 sequences.

This TCR derives from a human donor in good health, serving as a control. Sequencing used sorted CD4+, CD8+, or CD8+CD57+ T cells (not recorded which) from PBMCs. V usage is TRBV20-1 and J usage is TRBJ2-7; 8 nucleotides align to TRBD1. This CDR3 reads CSAERQGTYEQYF. Here the CDR3 DNA reads TGCAGTGCTGAGCGACAGGGGACGTACGAGCAGTACTTC.